One and the same sample provided the 6 T cell receptor beta chains below, sequenced in a study of CD4 T cells in relation to SARS-CoV-2 and coronaviruses. Using immunoSEQ multiplex PCR, the repertoire was profiled, and TCRdb retains in-frame clones only, with some absent. Among under 20,000 clones listed, 70% to 85% were seen once. Unexposed donor CD4+ T cells date from about 2011-2018, before the COVID-19 pandemic. The cells were cultured for about ten days before CD4+ T cells were isolated. These receptors lack a known antigen. The sequencing sample was made of CD4+ T cells from PBMCs, cultured in vitro. The receptors were gathered from a human donor in good health.

The chain joins TRBV7-7 to TRBJ2-5; D may correspond to TRBD1 or TRBD2 (5 bases each). Germline lookup yields CDR1 SSHAT and CDR2 FNYEAQ (reference sequence). This CDR3 has 14 residues. V lost 5 bases and J 1 base, leaving 11 bases between the germline ends. The CDR3 nucleotides are TGTGCCAGCAGCCGGGACGGATTCCAAGAGACCCAGTACTTC. This gives the protein CASSRDGFQETQYF. Full variable domain (remainder filled in from reference TRBV7-7 and TRBJ2-5): GAGVSQSPRYKVTKRGQDVTLRCDPISSHATLYWYQQALGQGPEFLTYFNYEAQPDKSGLPSDRFSAERPEGSISTLTIQRTEQRDSAMYRCASSRDGFQETQYFGPGTRLLVL.

The CDR3 DNA reads as TGTGCCAGCTCACCCCCCGGACAGGGGAGTCCTTACGAGCAGTACTTC. Translating gives CASSPPGQGSPYEQYF. The chain employs TRBV18 and TRBJ2-7, with 9 positions matching TRBD1. The germline V gene encodes CDR1 KGHSH and CDR2 LQKENI. Trimming removed 3 bases from V and 4 bases from J; junction bases left unmatched: 10. The CDR3 loop spans 16 amino acids.

The chain links TRBV7-9 to TRBJ2-1, with TRBD2 identical over 8 bases. Per germline, CDR1 SEHNR and CDR2 FQNEAQ (reference sequence). The V gene end was trimmed by 2 bases and the J gene end by 0 bases; junction bases not matched to a gene: 3. The CDR3 spans 16 residues. The CDR3 sequence: CASSLRAGGSYNEQFF. CDR3 sequence (DNA): TGTGCCAGCAGCTTAAGGGCGGGGGGCTCCTACAATGAGCAGTTCTTC.

The chain recombines TRBV5-4 with TRBJ1-2; 7 bases match TRBD1. J lost 4 bases, V lost 4 bases, and 13 bases had no gene match. Germline lookup yields CDR1 SGHNT and CDR2 YYREEE (reference sequence). CDR3 size: 16 residues. CDR3 in amino acids: CASSLGGRQGSYGYTF. In DNA, the CDR3 is TGTGCCAGCAGCCTTGGGGGGCGACAGGGAAGCTATGGCTACACCTTC. The full variable domain, in which reference TRBV5-4 and TRBJ1-2 provide the parts outside the CDR3, is ETGVTQSPTHLIKTRGQQVTLRCSSQSGHNTVSWYQQALGQGPQFIFQYYREEENGRGNFPPRFSGLQFPNYSSELNVNALELDDSALYLCASSLGGRQGSYGYTFGSGTRLTVV.

This chain links TRBV5-8 with TRBJ1-5; D not certain. The CDR3 contains 15 residues. V lost 0 bases to trimming and J lost 0 bases, with 7 bases between them. CDR1 SGHTS and CDR2 YDEGEE come from the germline V gene. Here the CDR3 reads CASSLGDYSNQPQHF. CDR3 DNA sequence: TGTGCCAGCAGCTTGGGGGATTATAGCAATCAGCCCCAGCATTTT.

The chain joins TRBV12-3 or TRBV12-4 to TRBJ2-7, with D perhaps TRBD1 or TRBD2 (7 bases each). V lost 3 bases and J 7 bases, leaving 13 bases between the germline ends. The CDR3 runs 13 residues. The CDR3 DNA follows: TGTGCCAGCAGTTTCGACAGGGAGGGGGAGCAGTACTTC. Translated, it gives CASSFDREGEQYF.